The 9 T cell receptor beta chains listed next were all sequenced from one sample in a study of graft-versus-host responses after intestinal transplantation. The assay was immunoSEQ multiplex PCR, and TCRdb's table has in-frame clones only and misses some. This table holds 85,000 to 100,000 clones, about 82% found once. The sample here was PBMCs, taken 255 days after intestinal transplant. The receptors were gathered from a human patient who received an intestinal transplant, so some T cells may come from the graft donor.

V usage is TRBV11-2 and J usage is TRBJ2-1; D remains ambiguous. This CDR3 contains 14 residues. Germline assignment: CDR1 SGHAT and CDR2 FQNNGV. V was trimmed by 3 bases and J by 3 bases, leaving 9 bases between them. The CDR3 spells CASSFPGGYNEQFF. DNA for the CDR3: TGTGCCAGCAGCTTCCCTGGCGGCTACAATGAGCAGTTCTTC.

The genes are TRBV7-9 and TRBJ2-7; D remains unclear. V gave up 2 bases and J gave up 3 bases, with 8 bases separating them. From germline, CDR1 is SEHNR and CDR2 FQNEAQ (reference sequence). This CDR3 is built from 13 residues. The CDR3 sequence is CASSLLDHYEQYF. CDR3 nucleotide sequence: TGTGCCAGCAGCTTACTCGACCACTACGAGCAGTACTTC.

This sequence joins TRBV28 and TRBJ1-2, with D unclear. Germline V lookup: CDR1 MDHEN, CDR2 SYDVKM. V was trimmed by 2 bases and J by 8 bases, leaving 9 bases between them. This CDR3 contains 12 residues. CDR3 bases: TGTGCCAGCAGTTTAGTACAAGAGGGCTACACCTTC. This encodes CASSLVQEGYTF.

The gene calls are TRBV5-5 and TRBJ1-1, with a possible D match to TRBD1 (5 bases). Germline V gives CDR1 SGHKS, CDR2 YYEKEE (reference sequence). V was shortened by 4 bases and J by 10 bases, with 11 bases between the two germline ends. This CDR3 comprises 11 residues. CDR3 amino acids: CASSPGSLAFF. The CDR3 DNA reads as TGTGCCAGCAGCCCAGGGTCGTTAGCTTTCTTT.

The J gene is TRBJ2-1, the V gene TRBV20-1; no definite D call. Germline assignment: CDR1 DFQATT and CDR2 SNEGSKA (reference sequence). Trimming pared 3 bases from V and 8 bases from J, leaving 5 bases between. The CDR3 has 10 amino acids. CDR3 protein: CSASFDEQFF. The CDR3 nucleotides read TGCAGTGCTAGTTTTGATGAGCAGTTCTTC.

The chain has TRBV5-1 and TRBJ1-5; D uncertain. The CDR3 has 14 amino acids. Per germline, CDR1 SGHRS and CDR2 YFSETQ. V was cut by 3 bases and J by 4 bases, with 11 bases left in between. DNA for the CDR3: TGCGCCAGCAGCTGGGAGGGCGGTAATCAGCCCCAGCATTTT. This sequence encodes CASSWEGGNQPQHF.

This rearrangement joins TRBV18 to TRBJ2-7; 9 bases line up with TRBD2. The CDR3 length is 14 residues. V gave up 6 bases and J gave up 2 bases; unmatched junction bases: 5. Germline loops: CDR1 KGHSH, CDR2 LQKENI. The CDR3 region is CASSPRLAAYEQYF. The CDR3 DNA is TGTGCCAGCTCCCCCCGACTAGCGGCCTACGAGCAGTACTTC.

The chain has TRBV28 and TRBJ1-2; a weak D match, TRBD1 (5 bases). The germline V and J ends were trimmed by 5 bases and 7 bases, with 14 bases remaining between them. The CDR3 is 13 amino acids. Germline V gene sequence: CDR1 MDHEN, CDR2 SYDVKM. The CDR3 here is CASSGREESGYTF. CDR3 sequence (DNA): TGTGCCAGCAGTGGCAGGGAAGAGAGTGGCTACACCTTC.

This chain links TRBV30 with TRBJ2-7; D is ambiguous. The germline V and J ends were trimmed by 1 base and 3 bases, with 4 bases remaining between them. There are 11 residues in the CDR3. Germline assignment: CDR1 GTSNPN and CDR2 SVGIG (reference sequence). The CDR3 is CAWSEGYEQYF. CDR3 in DNA: TGTGCCTGGAGTGAGGGCTACGAGCAGTACTTC. Using reference TRBV30 and TRBJ2-7 for the parts outside the CDR3, the full variable domain is SQTIHQWPATLVQPVGSPLSLECTVEGTSNPNLYWYRQAAGRGLQLLFYSVGIGQISSEVPQNLSASRPQDRQFILSSKKLLLSDSGFYLCAWSEGYEQYFGPGTRLTVT.